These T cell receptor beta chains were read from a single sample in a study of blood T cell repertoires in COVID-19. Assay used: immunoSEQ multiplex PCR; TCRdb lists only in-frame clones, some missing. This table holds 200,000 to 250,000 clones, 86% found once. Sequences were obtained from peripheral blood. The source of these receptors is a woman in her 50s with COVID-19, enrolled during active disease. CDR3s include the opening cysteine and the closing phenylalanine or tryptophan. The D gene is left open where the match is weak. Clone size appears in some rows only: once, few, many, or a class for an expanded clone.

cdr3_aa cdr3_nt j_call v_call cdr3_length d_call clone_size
CASSQDLGLLAGGIYNEQFF TGTGCCAGCAGCCAAGATCTGGGACTTCTAGCCGGGGGGATATACAATGAGCAGTTCTTC TRBJ2-1 TRBV3-1/TRBV3-2 20 TRBD2 -
CASSLAARSGYTF TGCGCCAGCAGCTTGGCCGCGAGAAGCGGCTACACCTTC TRBJ1-2 TRBV5-1 13 - -
CATLSRTQYF TGTGCCACACTAAGTAGGACCCAGTACTTC TRBJ2-5 TRBV2 10 - -
CASSLIGDEQPQHF TGTGCCAGCAGCTTAATAGGGGATGAGCAGCCCCAGCATTTT TRBJ1-5 TRBV11-2 14 - -
CASSLGRGFRQETQYF TGTGCCAGCAGCTTAGGAAGAGGTTTTCGCCAAGAGACCCAGTACTTC TRBJ2-5 TRBV11-3 16 - -
CGTGQGALGYTF TGTGGGACGGGACAGGGGGCGTTGGGCTACACCTTC TRBJ1-2 TRBV3-1/TRBV3-2 12 TRBD1 -
CASSSTRHPYNSPLHF TGTGCCAGCAGCTCCACACGCCATCCCTATAATTCACCCCTCCACTTT TRBJ1-6 TRBV3-1/TRBV3-2 16 - -
CASSSRPPGSSYEQYF TGTGCCAGCAGTTCCCGTCCCCCTGGGAGCTCCTACGAGCAGTACTTC TRBJ2-7 TRBV27 16 - -
CASSAGSYEQYF TGTGCCAGTAGTGCGGGGTCCTACGAGCAGTACTTC TRBJ2-7 TRBV19 12 - -
CAISDMGGRDQPQHF TGTGCCATCAGTGATATGGGGGGGCGGGATCAGCCCCAGCATTTT TRBJ1-5 TRBV10-3 15 - -
CAWIHKRSGNTIYF TGTGCCTGGATTCATAAGCGCTCTGGAAACACCATATATTTT TRBJ1-3 TRBV30 14 - -
CASSVLQGSYGYTF TGTGCCAGCAGCGTATTACAGGGAAGCTATGGCTACACCTTC TRBJ1-2 TRBV11-2 14 - -
CASHISQLNTEAFF TGCGCCAGCCACATATCACAGCTGAACACTGAAGCTTTCTTT TRBJ1-1 TRBV5-1 14 - -
CASSTGQGPSQPQHF TGTGCCAGCAGTACGGGACAGGGGCCGAGCCAGCCCCAGCATTTT TRBJ1-5 TRBV6-6 15 TRBD1 -
CATSDRGQSFAEQYF TGTGCCACCAGTGACAGGGGGCAGTCATTCGCCGAGCAGTACTTC TRBJ2-7 TRBV24-1 15 TRBD1 -
CASSPRQGNTIYF TGTGCCAGCAGTCCCCGTCAGGGAAACACCATATATTTT TRBJ1-3 TRBV6-5 13 - -
CSVRDTRGAFF TGCAGCGTTCGGGACACCCGGGGAGCTTTCTTT TRBJ1-1 TRBV29-1 11 - few
CATSRGQGGETEAFF TGTGCCACCAGCAGAGGACAAGGGGGCGAGACTGAAGCTTTCTTT TRBJ1-1 TRBV15 15 TRBD1 -
CASSPGVFATGELFF TGTGCCAGCAGTCCGGGGGTTTTCGCCACCGGGGAGCTGTTTTTT TRBJ2-2 TRBV27 15 - -
CASREGTGLTGANVLTF TGCGCCAGCAGGGAAGGGACAGGGCTGACTGGGGCCAACGTCCTGACTTTC TRBJ2-6 TRBV5-1 17 TRBD1 -
CASRIGLYRGRNTEAFF TGTGCCAGCAGAATAGGGCTTTACAGGGGGCGGAACACTGAAGCTTTCTTT TRBJ1-1 TRBV28 17 TRBD1 -
CASSLGPLQGANEKLFF TGTGCCAGCAGTTTAGGACCCCTCCAGGGGGCAAACGAAAAACTGTTTTTT TRBJ1-4 TRBV28 17 TRBD1 -
CASIRDRGSNTEAFF TGTGCCAGCATCAGGGACAGGGGCTCTAACACTGAAGCTTTCTTT TRBJ1-1 TRBV7-2 15 TRBD1 -
CASSSQRAGTGSLALHF TGTGCCAGCAGCTCCCAGCGGGCCGGGACTGGGAGTTTGGCCCTCCACTTT TRBJ1-6 TRBV7-6 17 - -
CASSTRDRGNGYTF TGTGCCAGTTCTACTCGGGACAGGGGGAATGGCTACACCTTC TRBJ1-2 TRBV19 14 TRBD1 -
CASSQDQGSDTQYF TGCGCCAGCAGCCAAGATCAAGGGAGCGATACGCAGTATTTT TRBJ2-3 TRBV4-3 14 - -
CASSFGVEQYF TGTGCCAGCAGCTTCGGGGTTGAGCAGTACTTC TRBJ2-7 TRBV5-4 11 - -
CASSLGTTDNSPLHF TGTGCCAGCAGCTTAGGGACAACTGATAATTCACCCCTCCACTTT TRBJ1-6 TRBV7-6 15 - -
CASSFGVGGYTF TGTGCCAGCAGCTTCGGGGTAGGAGGCTACACCTTC TRBJ1-2 TRBV11-3 12 - -
CASNRQHSNQPQHF TGTGCCAGTAATCGACAGCATAGCAATCAGCCCCAGCATTTT TRBJ1-5 TRBV19 14 - -
CSVPPGQGPYNEQFF TGCAGCGTTCCTCCGGGACAGGGTCCCTACAATGAGCAGTTCTTC TRBJ2-1 TRBV29-1 15 TRBD1 -
CASSQDAQGLLLYGYTF TGTGCCAGCAGCCAAGATGCCCAGGGCCTCCTTCTCTATGGCTACACCTTC TRBJ1-2 TRBV14 17 - -
CSYGLSPTNEQFF TGCAGCTACGGACTAAGCCCCACCAATGAGCAGTTCTTC TRBJ2-1 TRBV29-1 13 - once
CASSRFQGTGELFF TGTGCCAGTAGCCGTTTCCAGGGCACCGGGGAGCTGTTTTTT TRBJ2-2 TRBV19 14 - -
CASSSRLAGDTDTQYF TGTGCCAGCAGCAGTAGACTAGCGGGGGACACAGATACGCAGTATTTT TRBJ2-3 TRBV5-5 16 TRBD2 -
CASSSRTGPYNSPLHF TGTGCCAGCAGTTCTAGGACAGGACCCTATAATTCACCCCTCCACTTT TRBJ1-6 TRBV6-2/TRBV6-3 16 TRBD1 -
CASSALAGGGFEFF TGCGCCAGCAGTGCCCTCGCAGGGGGCGGGTTTGAGTTCTTC TRBJ2-1 TRBV10-2 14 TRBD1 -
CASSESRRGPRGYTF TGCGCCAGCAGTGAGTCGAGGAGGGGGCCCCGGGGCTACACCTTC TRBJ1-2 TRBV10-2 15 TRBD1 -
CASSENRVTYGYTF TGTGCCAGCAGTGAAAACAGGGTTACCTATGGCTACACCTTC TRBJ1-2 TRBV6-1 14 - -
CASSLQGSGSYTDTQYF TGTGCCAGCAGCTTACAGGGGTCGGGCTCGTACACAGATACGCAGTATTTT TRBJ2-3 TRBV7-9 17 - -
CASRPSGLAGVVNIQYF TGTGCCAGCCGCCCATCGGGACTAGCGGGGGTGGTAAACATTCAGTACTTC TRBJ2-4 TRBV28 17 TRBD2 -
CASSLARTRDEQYF TGTGCCAGCAGCTTGGCGCGGACAAGAGACGAGCAGTACTTC TRBJ2-7 TRBV5-4 14 - many
CASHLIQTQYF TGTGCCAGCCACCTAATACAGACCCAGTACTTC TRBJ2-5 TRBV2 11 - -
CASSQDPGGGELFF TGCGCCAGCAGCCAAGACCCCGGGGGCGGGGAGCTGTTTTTT TRBJ2-2 TRBV4-3 14 - -
CASSLGLGQGGYEQYF TGTGCCAGCAGCTTGGGGTTAGGACAGGGGGGCTACGAGCAGTACTTC TRBJ2-7 TRBV5-5 16 TRBD1 -
CASRTGNQPQHF TGTGCCAGTAGGACAGGGAATCAGCCCCAGCATTTT TRBJ1-5 TRBV19 12 TRBD1 -
CASSWTVTGASSYNEQFF TGCGCCAGCAGCTGGACGGTAACAGGGGCGAGCTCCTACAATGAGCAGTTCTTC TRBJ2-1 TRBV5-1 18 TRBD1 -
CASSQGHYGYTF TGTGCCAGCAGTCAGGGGCACTATGGCTACACCTTC TRBJ1-2 TRBV28 12 - -
CASSRDRDEKLFF TGTGCCAGCAGTCGGGACAGGGATGAAAAACTGTTTTTT TRBJ1-4 TRBV2 13 TRBD1 once
CASSHSGLRTDTQYF TGCGCCAGCAGCCACTCCGGACTACGTACAGATACGCAGTATTTT TRBJ2-3 TRBV4-3 15 - once
CATSRDRQSYSSYNEQFF TGTGCCACCAGCAGAGATAGACAGTCCTACAGCTCCTACAATGAGCAGTTCTTC TRBJ2-1 TRBV15 18 - -
CASSLPGENEQFF TGTGCCAGCAGCCTCCCGGGGGAGAATGAGCAGTTCTTC TRBJ2-1 TRBV5-4 13 - few
CASSTRTGRANVLTF TGTGCCAGCAGCACCCGGACAGGGAGAGCCAACGTCCTGACTTTC TRBJ2-6 TRBV3-1/TRBV3-2 15 TRBD1 -
CASKDRGASNYGYTF TGTGCCAGCAAAGACAGGGGGGCAAGTAACTATGGCTACACCTTC TRBJ1-2 TRBV3-1/TRBV3-2 15 TRBD1 -
CASSPVAGNTIYF TGTGCCAGCTCTCCGGTGGCTGGAAACACCATATATTTT TRBJ1-3 TRBV6-5 13 - -
CASSYRSYSDTQYF TGTGCCAGCAGCTACCGGTCCTACTCAGATACGCAGTATTTT TRBJ2-3 TRBV5-6 14 - -
CASSEGQGSNQPQHF TGTGCCAGCAGTGAAGGACAGGGTAGCAATCAGCCCCAGCATTTT TRBJ1-5 TRBV2 15 TRBD1 -
CASTVTGGWPYEQYF TGTGCCAGTACCGTGACAGGGGGCTGGCCCTACGAGCAGTACTTC TRBJ2-7 TRBV19 15 TRBD1 -
CASSQEDGFNYGYTF TGCGCCAGCAGCCAAGAAGACGGGTTTAACTATGGCTACACCTTC TRBJ1-2 TRBV4-1 15 - -